This paragraph covers one T cell receptor (beta chain) sequence. The target antigen is unknown. CD8+CD57+ cell expansion had been shown by flow cytometry in patients chosen for sequencing. Genomic DNA constituted the template upon which TCR beta VDJ and CDR3 profiling was performed. Each CDR3 protein is one row after TCRdb ran MiXCR on the reads. The profile covers 170,000 or so distinct CDR3 sequences, with roughly 63% appearing a single time and about 42% taken by the ten largest. These data come from a study of CD8+CD57+ T cells in acquired aplastic anemia. Study overall: CD4+ and CD8+ cells, once sorted, gave DNA averaging roughly 3 ug. Study findings and constraints: The same twenty-nine CD8+ CDR3 sequences occurred in patients and in controls. Patients and healthy controls showed no significant CD8+ Simpson's diversity difference.

This CDR3 spans 15 amino acids. V was pared by 8 bases and J by 1 base, with 15 bases between. Germline V gene data show CDR1 as SNHLY and CDR2 as FYNNEI. The genes are TRBV2 and TRBJ2-1; no clear D. This receptor was identified in a human donor with aplastic anemia. The sequenced sample consisted of sorted CD4+, CD8+, or CD8+CD57+ T cells (not recorded which) from PBMCs. In DNA form, the CDR3 reads TGTGCCAGCCGATTGGGAATAGGGTCCTACAATGAGCAGTTCTTC. Amino acids: CASRLGIGSYNEQFF.